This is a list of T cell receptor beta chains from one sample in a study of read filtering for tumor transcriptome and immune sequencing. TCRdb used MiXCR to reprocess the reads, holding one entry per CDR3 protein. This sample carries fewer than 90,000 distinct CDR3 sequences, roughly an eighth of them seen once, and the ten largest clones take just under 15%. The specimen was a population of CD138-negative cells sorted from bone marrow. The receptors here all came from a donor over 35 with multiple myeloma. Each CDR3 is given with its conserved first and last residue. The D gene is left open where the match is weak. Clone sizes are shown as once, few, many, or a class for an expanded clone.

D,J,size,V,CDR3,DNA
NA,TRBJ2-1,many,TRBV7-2,CASAERVSSYNEQFF,TGTGCCAGTGCGGAGCGGGTATCGTCCTACAATGAGCAGTTCTTC
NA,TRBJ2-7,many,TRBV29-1,CSVESETYEQYF,TGCAGCGTTGAGTCAGAAACCTACGAGCAGTACTTC
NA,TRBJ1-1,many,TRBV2,CASSTRGGTEAFF,TGTGCCAGCAGTACGAGGGGAGGTACTGAAGCTTTCTTT
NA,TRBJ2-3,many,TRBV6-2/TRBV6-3,CASSYRGRRDTQYF,TGTGCCAGCAGTTACAGAGGGAGACGAGATACGCAGTATTTT
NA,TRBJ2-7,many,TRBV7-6,CASSLDPLSYEQYF,TGTGCCAGCAGCTTAGACCCCCTAAGCTACGAGCAGTACTTC
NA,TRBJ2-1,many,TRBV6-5,CASSDPFGVANNEQFF,TGTGCCAGCAGTGACCCTTTTGGAGTGGCGAACAATGAGCAGTTCTTC
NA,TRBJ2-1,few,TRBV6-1,CASSEGNRWDNEQFF,TGTGCCAGCAGTGAAGGGAACAGGTGGGACAATGAGCAGTTCTTC
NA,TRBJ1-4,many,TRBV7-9,CASSLVGRVDEKLFF,TGTGCCAGCAGCTTAGTCGGCAGGGTGGATGAAAAACTGTTTTTT
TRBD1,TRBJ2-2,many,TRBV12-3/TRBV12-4,CAGGMDTGELFF,TGTGCAGGGGGCATGGACACCGGGGAGCTGTTTTTT
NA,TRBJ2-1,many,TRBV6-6,CASSNLRLALYNEQFF,TGTGCCAGCAGTAACTTACGGTTAGCGTTGTACAATGAGCAGTTCTTC
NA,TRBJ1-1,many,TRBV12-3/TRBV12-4,CASSFTTMNTEAFF,TGTGCCAGCAGTTTCACGACAATGAACACTGAAGCTTTCTTT
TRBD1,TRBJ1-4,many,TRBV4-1,CASSQLDRGANEKLFF,TGCGCCAGCAGCCAACTCGACAGGGGGGCTAATGAAAAACTGTTTTTT
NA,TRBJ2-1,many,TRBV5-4,CASSLDWNYNEQFF,TGTGCCAGCAGCTTGGATTGGAACTACAATGAGCAGTTCTTC
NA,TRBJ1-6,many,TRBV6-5,CASSYSGITYNSPLHF,TGTGCCAGCAGTTACTCAGGGATAACTTATAATTCACCCCTCCACTTT
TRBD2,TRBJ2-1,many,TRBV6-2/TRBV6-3,CASRLAGKQFF,TGTGCCAGCAGATTAGCGGGGAAGCAGTTCTTC
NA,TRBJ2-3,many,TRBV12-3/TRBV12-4,CASSLAGGSTDTQYF,TGTGCCAGCAGTTTAGCTGGGGGATCCACAGATACGCAGTATTTT